The 27 T cell receptor beta chains listed next were all sequenced from one sample in a study of T cells in localized non-small cell lung cancer. Profiling relied on immunoSEQ multiplex PCR, and the TCRdb table lists in-frame clones only, not all of them. The sample lists about 25,000 clones, 90% to 95% occurring once. The material was peripheral blood, obtained before any cancer treatment. The receptors here all came from a woman aged 35 to 70 with stage I lung adenocarcinoma.

The rearrangement joins TRBV15 to TRBJ2-7; weak D call: TRBD1 (6 bases). The V end was cut by 2 bases, the J end by 2 bases, with 16 bases between. The CDR3 is 16 residues long. Germline lookup yields CDR1 LNHNV and CDR2 YYDKDF (reference sequence). CDR3 sequence (DNA): TGTGCCACCAGCAGAATGGGGGCAGGTTTAGCCTACGAGCAGTACTTC. Translation gives CATSRMGAGLAYEQYF.

The rearrangement links TRBV6-1 to TRBJ1-1; no reliable D call. With 5 bases removed from V and 10 bases from J, the gap between germline ends came to 11 bases. Germline loops: CDR1 MNHNS, CDR2 SASEGT. CDR3 size: 11 residues. DNA of the CDR3: TGTGCCAGCAGTTTGGGCCTAGGAGCTTTCTTT. Translating gives CASSLGLGAFF.

Only one count was recorded for this clone. CDR3 bases: TGCGCCAGCAGCCAAAAGGGCAATCAGCCCCAGCATTTT. Protein: CASSQKGNQPQHF. The V and J genes are TRBV4-1 and TRBJ1-5; D remains ambiguous. Germline-derived CDR1 and CDR2 are MGHRA and YSYEKL. The CDR3 extends over 13 amino acids. With 2 bases removed from V and 2 bases from J, the gap between germline ends came to 4 bases.

The chain employs TRBV6-6 and TRBJ1-1; D is unclear. The germline V and J ends were trimmed by 4 bases and 7 bases, with 10 bases remaining between them. In germline, CDR1 is MNHNY, CDR2 SVGAGI (reference sequence). This CDR3 has 12 residues. The CDR3 sequence is CASSSRRNEAFF. The CDR3 coding sequence is TGTGCCAGCAGTTCCAGACGCAATGAAGCTTTCTTT.

The genes are TRBV18 and TRBJ1-5; TRBD1 agrees at 7 bases. This CDR3 is 15 amino acids long. After removal of 2 bases from V and 2 bases from J, the junction contained 3 bases not matched to a gene. Germline assignment: CDR1 KGHSH and CDR2 LQKENI. DNA of the CDR3: TGTGCCAGCTCACCAAGCCAGGGGGGCAATCAGCCCCAGCATTTT. Translating it yields CASSPSQGGNQPQHF.

The V gene is TRBV6-1, the J gene TRBJ2-7; unclear D gene. This CDR3 is 14 amino acids long. V was clipped by 4 bases and J by 0 bases, with 10 bases between them. Looked up from germline, CDR1 is MNHNS and CDR2 is SASEGT. The DNA of the CDR3 is TGTGCCAGCAGTGTACACAGAAGCTCCTACGAGCAGTACTTC. Translated, it gives CASSVHRSSYEQYF.

This chain links TRBV4-1 with TRBJ2-7, with D perhaps TRBD1 or TRBD2 (7 bases each). The CDR3 is 16 amino acids. Germline CDR1 MGHRA, CDR2 YSYEKL. V was pared by 1 base and J by 2 bases, with 15 bases between. The CDR3: CASSQGRGGPTYEQYF. The DNA of the CDR3 is TGCGCCAGCAGCCAAGGCAGGGGGGGCCCAACCTACGAGCAGTACTTC.

This chain links TRBV4-1 with TRBJ1-5; D may be TRBD1 (5 bases). The germline V gene encodes CDR1 MGHRA and CDR2 YSYEKL. CDR3 length equals 17 residues. Trimming left V 1 base short and J 4 bases short, with 17 bases between. For the CDR3, the DNA is TGCGCCAGCAGCCAAGGAGGAGGGACGTCTTTTAATCAGCCCCAGCATTTT. It codes for CASSQGGGTSFNQPQHF.

This clone was seen only a few times. The chain recombines TRBV18 with TRBJ2-5; D possibly corresponds to TRBD1 (5 bases). Looked up from germline, CDR1 is KGHSH and CDR2 is LQKENI. The CDR3 sequence is 12 residues long. The V gene lost 2 bases and the J gene lost 5 bases, with 6 bases spanning the gap. The CDR3: CASSPNRETQYF. Here the CDR3 DNA reads TGTGCCAGCTCACCAAACAGGGAGACCCAGTACTTC. The variable domain in full, completed from reference TRBV18 and TRBJ2-5, reads NAGVMQNPRHLVRRRGQEARLRCSPMKGHSHVYWYRQLPEEGLKFMVYLQKENIIDESGMPKERFSAEFPKEGPSILRIQQVVRGDSAAYFCASSPNRETQYFGPGTRLLVL.

The CDR3 spells CASSLGSRTGGFGELFF. For the CDR3, the DNA is TGCGCCAGCAGCTTGGGGTCCAGGACAGGAGGATTCGGGGAGCTGTTTTTT. This chain links TRBV5-1 with TRBJ2-2; 7 positions agree with TRBD1. Germline V lookup: CDR1 SGHRS, CDR2 YFSETQ. V lost 0 bases and J lost 7; bases outside the gene matches: 12. The CDR3 sequence is 17 residues long.

The chain links TRBV28 to TRBJ1-4; tentatively, D is TRBD1 (6 bases). The germline CDR1 and CDR2 sequences are MDHEN and SYDVKM. The V end was cut by 4 bases, the J end by 6 bases, with 15 bases between. This CDR3 spans 15 amino acids. The CDR3 DNA reads as TGTGCCAGCAGTTCTCCGGGACACCGTTATGAAAAACTGTTTTTT. It specifies CASSSPGHRYEKLFF.

J is TRBJ2-7 and V is TRBV4-1; 7 bases map to TRBD2. The CDR3 has 15 residues. V lost 0 bases to trimming and J lost 3 bases; unmatched junction nucleotides: 5. The germline V gene encodes CDR1 MGHRA and CDR2 YSYEKL. CDR3: CASSQEIQRDYEQYF. The CDR3 DNA reads as TGCGCCAGCAGCCAAGAGATCCAGCGGGACTACGAGCAGTACTTC.

The genes are TRBV18 and TRBJ2-7; D possibly corresponds to TRBD1 (5 bases). CDR1 and CDR2 (germline): KGHSH, LQKENI. V lost 4 bases and J 4 bases, leaving 5 bases between the germline ends. The CDR3 totals 11 residues. CDR3 nucleotides: TGTGCCAGCTCACGACAGTACGAGCAGTACTTC. It encodes CASSRQYEQYF.

The chain links TRBV27 to TRBJ1-1; TRBD1 matches 7 bases. CDR1 MNHEY and CDR2 SMNVEV come from the germline V gene (reference sequence). This CDR3 is 12 amino acids long. The J segment lost 11 bases and the V segment lost 5 bases, leaving 8 bases of the junction unmatched. CDR3 in amino acids: CASSPGQSAAFF. The CDR3 coding sequence is TGTGCCAGCAGTCCGGGACAGTCGGCGGCTTTCTTT.

V gene TRBV5-1 combines with J gene TRBJ1-1; 10 bases agree with TRBD1. The CDR3 is made up of 15 amino acids. V was clipped by 0 bases and J by 9 bases; unmatched bases: 8. Looked up from germline, CDR1 is SGHRS and CDR2 is YFSETQ. CDR3 coding DNA: TGCGCCAGCAGCTTGGGCGGGGCGACAGGGGGCAAAGCTTTCTTT. Amino acid sequence: CASSLGGATGGKAFF.

CDR3 nucleotide sequence: TGTGCCATCAGTGAGTCTCTGAAAAACAATAGTGTTAGAAGCTCCTACGAGCAGTACTTC. As protein: CAISESLKNNSVRSSYEQYF. The gene calls are TRBV10-3 and TRBJ2-7, with unresolved D. This CDR3 is 20 amino acids long. CDR1 is ENHRY and CDR2 is SYGVKD in the germline V gene. V dropped 0 bases and J dropped 0 bases, with 24 bases sitting between them.

The CDR3 nucleotides are TGCGCCAGTACGGACAGTTCCTACGAGCAGTACTTC. Its translation: CASTDSSYEQYF. The chain uses TRBV5-1 and TRBJ2-7, with D possibly being TRBD1 (6 bases). The CDR3 is 12 amino acids. The V gene lost 8 bases and the J gene lost 1 base, with 10 bases spanning the gap. Germline values: CDR1 SGHRS, CDR2 YFSETQ.

The genes are TRBV7-9 and TRBJ2-4; 8 bases align to TRBD2. Germline-derived CDR1 and CDR2 are SEHNR and FQNEAQ (reference sequence). The V gene end was trimmed by 4 bases and the J gene end by 3 bases; junction bases not matched to a gene: 5. The CDR3 covers 15 residues. CDR3 residues: CASSSAGGGKNIQYF. The DNA of the CDR3 is TGTGCCAGCAGCTCCGCGGGAGGTGGCAAAAACATTCAGTACTTC.

The gene calls are TRBV6-1 and TRBJ2-1, with 9 positions matching TRBD2. Germline CDR1 and CDR2: MNHNS and SASEGT. V lost 5 bases, J lost 5 bases, and 1 base stayed unmatched. The CDR3 consists of 13 residues. DNA of the CDR3: TGTGCCAGCAGTCTAGCGGGGAACAATGAGCAGTTCTTC. It yields the protein CASSLAGNNEQFF.

The chain uses TRBV19 and TRBJ1-1; D is undetermined. This CDR3 is built from 13 residues. The V and J ends lost 2 bases and 8 bases respectively, with 12 bases between them. Germline V lookup: CDR1 LNHDA, CDR2 SQIVND (reference sequence). The CDR3 spells CASSIISDGEAFF. The CDR3 nucleotides are TGTGCCAGTAGTATAATTTCGGACGGCGAAGCTTTCTTT.

The J gene is TRBJ2-1, the V gene TRBV27; D is possibly TRBD1 (6 bases). V was trimmed by 4 bases and J by 7 bases, leaving 11 bases between them. The length of the CDR3 is 13 residues. Germline values: CDR1 MNHEY, CDR2 SMNVEV (reference sequence). The CDR3 nucleotides read TGTGCCAGCAGTTCCCGAACAGGGAATGAGCAGTTCTTC. Amino acid sequence: CASSSRTGNEQFF.

This clone was seen once. The CDR3 here is CASSGRYTEAFF. CDR3 sequence (DNA): TGTGCCAGCAGCGGGAGGTACACTGAAGCTTTCTTT. The chain has TRBV7-9 and TRBJ1-1; no definite D call. This CDR3 has 12 residues. V lost 5 bases and J lost 3, with 7 bases in between. Germline loops: CDR1 SEHNR, CDR2 FQNEAQ (reference sequence).

The J gene is TRBJ2-1, the V gene TRBV28; the match to TRBD1 covers 8 bases. Germline V gene data show CDR1 as MDHEN and CDR2 as SYDVKM. With V trimmed by 5 bases and J by 12 bases, 15 bases remained unmatched. The CDR3 is 15 amino acids. CDR3 in DNA: TGTGCCAGCAGTCCCCCCGGGACAGGCCCACGGGGGCAGTTCTTC. It yields the protein CASSPPGTGPRGQFF.

This chain uses TRBV9 with TRBJ2-1; tentative D call: TRBD1 (6 bases). This CDR3 spans 15 amino acids. V lost 1 base and J 3 bases, leaving 11 bases between the germline ends. Germline V gene sequence: CDR1 SGDLS, CDR2 YYNGEE. In DNA, the CDR3 is TGTGCCAGCAGCGTAACAGGGTCCCTCTACAATGAGCAGTTCTTC. Protein: CASSVTGSLYNEQFF. Filled out from reference TRBV9 and TRBJ2-1, the complete variable domain reads DSGVTQTPKHLITATGQRVTLRCSPRSGDLSVYWYQQSLDQGLQFLIQYYNGEERAKGNILERFSAQQFPDLHSELNLSSLELGDSALYFCASSVTGSLYNEQFFGPGTRLTVL.

The chain joins TRBV6-1 to TRBJ2-7, with unresolved D. CDR3 length: 15 residues. Trimming removed 7 bases from V and 0 bases from J, with 16 bases in between. Germline V gene sequence: CDR1 MNHNS, CDR2 SASEGT. As DNA, the CDR3 is TGTGCCAGCAAAGCAGGCAGTACCACCTCCTACGAGCAGTACTTC. It yields the protein CASKAGSTTSYEQYF.

This sequence joins TRBV15 and TRBJ2-7, with TRBD1 matching over 7 bases. This CDR3 has 15 amino acids. The V gene end was trimmed by 0 bases and the J gene end by 0 bases; junction bases not matched to a gene: 2. Germline V CDR1 and CDR2: LNHNV, YYDKDF (reference sequence). Here the CDR3 DNA reads TGTGCCACCAGCAGAGAAGCAGGGGGCTCCTACGAGCAGTACTTC. Encoded protein: CATSREAGGSYEQYF.

V usage is TRBV15 and J usage is TRBJ2-1; 7 nucleotides line up with TRBD2. J gave up 4 bases and V 1 base, and 7 bases lay outside the gene matches. This CDR3 region has 16 residues. The V gene's germline CDR1 is LNHNV and CDR2 YYDKDF (reference sequence). CDR3 sequence: CATSRGLAESYNEQFF. In nucleotides, the CDR3 is TGTGCCACCAGCAGAGGGCTAGCGGAATCTTACAATGAGCAGTTCTTC.